Following are 2 T cell receptor beta chains from one sample sequenced in a study of cytomegalovirus exposure and HLA in healthy donors. 60 Vbeta and 13 Jbeta primers were used in PCR. Clones were read by immunoSEQ multiplex PCR, and TCRdb kept only the in-frame ones, dropping some. The table shows 120,000 to 150,000 clones, with roughly 82% occurring only once. Sequencing was carried out using PBMCs. The receptors come from a man aged 18 to 29 in good health and CMV-seropositive.

This clone was observed a handful of times. The chain recombines TRBV23-1 with TRBJ1-4; maybe TRBD1 (6 bases). TRBV23-1 is an open reading frame, and its role is uncertain. V lost 4 bases, J lost 4 bases, and 22 bases lay in between. The CDR3 runs to 18 residues. DNA of the CDR3: TGCGCCAGCAGTCCGACAACTACGACAGGCGGACATAATGAAAAACTGTTTTTT. Translation: CASSPTTTTGGHNEKLFF.

This clone was seen once. V is TRBV10-3 and J is TRBJ2-5; 8 bases match TRBD2. The CDR3 spans 15 residues. With 4 bases clipped from V and 5 bases from J, the junction kept 9 bases outside the gene matches. The V gene's germline CDR1 is ENHRY and CDR2 SYGVKD. CDR3: CAISGSLGRGETQYF. CDR3 DNA sequence: TGTGCCATCAGTGGGTCGCTCGGGAGGGGTGAGACCCAGTACTTC.